These T cell receptor beta chains were read from a single sample in a study of long-term antiretroviral therapy in people with HIV. TCRdb's copy holds only in-frame clones and misses some; the assay was immunoSEQ multiplex PCR. The sample holds more than 7,000 clones; 60% to 85% are singletons and the top ten take roughly 25%. Sequencing used unsorted PBMCs, obtained 0.6 years before starting antiretroviral therapy. The receptors originated from a middle-aged man with HIV. Each CDR3 is given with its conserved first and last residue. Each record gives: clone size, D gene, V gene, J gene, CDR3 protein, CDR3 DNA. The D gene is left open where the match is weak. The size field is filled for only some rows; it gives once, few, many or a size class.

NA,NA,TRBV27,TRBJ1-5,CASSLMAGENQPQHF,TGTGCCAGCAGTTTAATGGCAGGCGAGAATCAGCCCCAGCATTTT
NA,NA,TRBV4-2,TRBJ1-4,CASSPQGASNEKLFF,TGTGCCAGCAGCCCCCAAGGAGCGTCTAATGAAAAACTGTTTTTT
NA,TRBD2,TRBV5-1,TRBJ2-3,CASSLAGGGTDTQYF,TGCGCCAGCAGCTTGGCCGGCGGGGGGACAGATACGCAGTATTTT
NA,NA,TRBV5-1,TRBJ1-1,CASSLHGEQTEAFF,TGCGCCAGCAGCTTGCATGGGGAGCAAACTGAAGCTTTCTTT
once,NA,TRBV5-3,TRBJ1-2,CARSLETDYGYTF,TGTGCCAGAAGCTTGGAGACAGACTATGGCTACACCTTC
NA,TRBD2,TRBV19,TRBJ2-1,CASSTVAGGHNEQFF,TGTGCCAGTAGTACCGTAGCGGGGGGGCATAATGAGCAGTTCTTC
NA,NA,TRBV7-9,TRBJ1-5,CASSLGTYANNQPQHF,TGTGCCAGCAGCCTCGGGACATACGCGAACAATCAGCCCCAGCATTTT
NA,TRBD2,TRBV7-2,TRBJ2-7,CASSFGLVSYEQYF,TGTGCCAGCAGCTTCGGACTAGTTTCCTACGAGCAGTACTTC
NA,TRBD1,TRBV6-6,TRBJ1-2,CASSGTGSYGYTF,TGTGCCAGCAGTGGGACAGGAAGCTATGGCTACACCTTC
NA,NA,TRBV5-8,TRBJ1-2,CASSFGGSNYGYTF,TGTGCCAGCAGCTTCGGGGGCTCTAACTATGGCTACACCTTC
few,NA,TRBV9,TRBJ1-2,CASDPWGGYTF,TGTGCCAGCGACCCTTGGGGTGGCTACACCTTC
NA,NA,TRBV21-1,TRBJ1-1,CASSTRDRDTEAFF,TGTGCCAGCAGCACCCGGGACAGGGACACTGAAGCTTTCTTT
NA,TRBD1,TRBV4-1,TRBJ2-7,CASSQEDRGTYEQYF,TGCGCCAGCAGCCAAGAGGACAGGGGAACCTACGAGCAGTACTTC
NA,TRBD1,TRBV9,TRBJ1-1,CASSPRDRGVSEAFF,TGTGCCAGCAGCCCTCGGGACAGGGGGGTGTCTGAAGCTTTCTTT
NA,TRBD1,TRBV29-1,TRBJ2-7,CSVNRDSSYEQYF,TGCAGCGTCAACCGGGACAGCTCCTACGAGCAGTACTTC
NA,NA,TRBV30,TRBJ1-1,CAWSGGRHNTEAFF,TGTGCCTGGAGTGGTGGCAGGCATAACACTGAAGCTTTCTTT
once,TRBD2,TRBV11-2,TRBJ2-5,CASSLDRQAGGAETQYF,TGTGCCAGCAGCTTAGATCGCCAAGCGGGGGGCGCAGAGACCCAGTACTTC
NA,TRBD1,TRBV11-2,TRBJ2-7,CASSFDWDRGPEQYF,TGTGCCAGCAGCTTCGACTGGGACAGGGGCCCCGAGCAGTACTTC
NA,NA,TRBV7-2,TRBJ2-5,CASSLGLAETQYF,TGTGCCAGCAGCTTGGGGCTAGCCGAGACCCAGTACTTC
NA,NA,TRBV27,TRBJ2-7,CASRGMDLYEQYF,TGTGCCAGCAGGGGGATGGACCTCTACGAGCAGTACTTC
NA,NA,TRBV2,TRBJ1-5,CASSSGGGNQPQHF,TGTGCCAGCAGTTCGGGAGGGGGCAATCAGCCCCAGCATTTT
NA,TRBD2,TRBV15,TRBJ2-5,CATSKLERTSASQETQYF,TGTGCCACCAGCAAATTGGAAAGGACTAGCGCCTCACAAGAGACCCAGTACTTC
few,NA,TRBV5-8,TRBJ1-1,CASSLAGATALGAFF,TGTGCCAGCAGCTTAGCGGGGGCAACAGCCCTGGGAGCTTTCTTT
few,NA,TRBV19,TRBJ2-7,CASSPGLLGGRYEQYF,TGTGCCAGTAGTCCCGGATTGTTGGGCGGACGCTACGAGCAGTACTTC
few,NA,TRBV27,TRBJ1-2,CASSPRVLNGYTF,TGTGCCAGCAGTCCAAGGGTCTTAAACGGCTACACCTTC
NA,NA,TRBV6-5,TRBJ2-2,CASSYSDGELFF,TGTGCCAGCAGTTACTCCGACGGGGAGCTGTTTTTT
NA,NA,TRBV5-1,TRBJ2-7,CASSLDRGSEQYF,TGCGCCAGCAGCCTAGACAGAGGCAGCGAGCAGTACTTC
NA,TRBD1,TRBV11-3,TRBJ1-1,CASSLPQGAGDTEAFF,TGTGCCAGCAGCTTGCCACAGGGGGCAGGAGACACTGAAGCTTTCTTT
NA,TRBD1,TRBV4-1,TRBJ2-1,CASSQPRQGYNEQFF,TGCGCCAGCAGCCAACCCAGACAGGGCTACAATGAGCAGTTCTTC
few,TRBD2,TRBV4-1,TRBJ2-3,CASSLGLAESTDTQYF,TGCGCCAGCAGCCTTGGACTAGCGGAGAGCACAGATACGCAGTATTTT
NA,NA,TRBV5-6,TRBJ2-7,CASSRGASSYEQYF,TGTGCCAGCAGCCGTGGGGCATCCAGTTACGAGCAGTACTTC
NA,NA,TRBV19,TRBJ2-3,CASSPLGTTDTQYF,TGTGCCAGTAGTCCTCTGGGGACAACAGATACGCAGTATTTT
NA,NA,TRBV19,TRBJ1-1,CASSPDSLNTEAFF,TGTGCCAGTAGTCCGGACAGCCTGAACACTGAAGCTTTCTTT
NA,TRBD1,TRBV14,TRBJ1-2,CASSPTGQGVGGYTF,TGTGCCAGCAGCCCGACTGGACAGGGAGTAGGTGGCTACACCTTC
once,NA,TRBV29-1,TRBJ1-1,CSVVEGNTEAFF,TGCAGCGTTGTGGAGGGGAACACTGAAGCTTTCTTT
few,NA,TRBV25-1,TRBJ1-5,CASSRGPWDQPQHF,TGTGCCAGCAGTAGGGGTCCGTGGGATCAGCCCCAGCATTTT
NA,TRBD2,TRBV6-1,TRBJ2-1,CASSVTSGPYNEQFF,TGTGCCAGCAGTGTAACTAGCGGGCCATACAATGAGCAGTTCTTC
NA,NA,TRBV6-5,TRBJ1-1,CASSSRRTEAFF,TGTGCCAGCAGTTCTAGGCGGACAGAAGCTTTCTTT
NA,TRBD1,TRBV5-4,TRBJ1-2,CASSFTGVAGYTF,TGTGCCAGCAGCTTTACAGGGGTGGCTGGCTACACCTTC
NA,TRBD1,TRBV9,TRBJ1-1,CASSPGTGVITEAFF,TGTGCCAGCAGCCCTGGGACAGGGGTCATCACTGAAGCTTTCTTT
NA,TRBD1,TRBV5-4,TRBJ1-6,CASSLRTGQGTGSPLHF,TGTGCCAGCAGCTTGAGGACCGGACAGGGGACCGGTTCACCCCTCCACTTT
NA,TRBD2,TRBV7-4,TRBJ2-3,CASSPGLAGGAGRLDTQYF,TGTGCCAGCAGCCCCGGACTAGCGGGGGGTGCCGGGCGGCTAGATACGCAGTATTTT
once,TRBD1,TRBV6-5,TRBJ2-7,CASSRTGFYEQYF,TGTGCCAGCAGCCGGACAGGGTTCTACGAGCAGTACTTC
NA,NA,TRBV4-1,TRBJ1-1,CASSQAQVTNTEAFF,TGCGCCAGCAGCCAAGCCCAGGTAACGAACACTGAAGCTTTCTTT
once,TRBD1,TRBV19,TRBJ1-6,CASSSSGQGEASPLHF,TGTGCCAGTAGTAGCTCCGGACAGGGGGAAGCTTCACCCCTCCACTTT
NA,NA,TRBV30,TRBJ1-1,CAWRGLRSEAFF,TGTGCCTGGAGAGGACTACGCAGTGAAGCTTTCTTT
few,NA,TRBV10-2,TRBJ1-1,CASSESTFRRAFF,TGCGCCAGCAGTGAGTCGACGTTTAGGAGGGCTTTCTTT
NA,NA,TRBV5-1,TRBJ1-1,CASSLAGMRNTEAFF,TGCGCCAGCAGCTTGGCAGGGATGAGGAACACTGAAGCTTTCTTT
NA,NA,TRBV10-3,TRBJ1-5,CAIRTMYSNQPQHF,TGTGCCATCCGTACTATGTATAGCAATCAGCCCCAGCATTTT